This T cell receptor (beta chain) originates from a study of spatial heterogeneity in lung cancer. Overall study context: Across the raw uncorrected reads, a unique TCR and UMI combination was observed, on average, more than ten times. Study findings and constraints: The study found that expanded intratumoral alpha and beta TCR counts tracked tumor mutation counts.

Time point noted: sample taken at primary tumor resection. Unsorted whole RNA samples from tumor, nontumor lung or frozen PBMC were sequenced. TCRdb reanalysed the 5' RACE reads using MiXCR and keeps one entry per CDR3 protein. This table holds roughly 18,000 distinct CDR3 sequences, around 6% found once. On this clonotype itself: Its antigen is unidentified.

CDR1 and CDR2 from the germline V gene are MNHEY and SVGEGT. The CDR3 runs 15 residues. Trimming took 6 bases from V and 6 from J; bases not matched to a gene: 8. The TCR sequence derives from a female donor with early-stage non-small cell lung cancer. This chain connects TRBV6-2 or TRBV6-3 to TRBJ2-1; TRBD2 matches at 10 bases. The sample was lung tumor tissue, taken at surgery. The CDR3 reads CASSETIAGGNEQFF. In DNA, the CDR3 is TGTGCCAGCAGCGAGACTATAGCGGGAGGCAATGAGCAGTTCTTC.